Sequencing of this TCR beta chain was carried out in a study of T cells after yellow fever vaccination. Study overall: Low-cell-number fractions underwent preparation using SMART-Seq v4 Ultra Low Input.

CDR3 length: 13 residues. Germline V lookup: CDR1 LGHNA, CDR2 YSLEER. Trimming left V 4 bases short and J 5 bases short, with 10 bases between. Via MiXCR, TCRdb re-called the 5' RACE reads, giving one row per CDR3 protein. Here the sample spans approximately 550,000 distinct CDR3 sequences, roughly 12% being singletons. The clonotype originates from a man younger than 45 who received the YFV17D yellow fever vaccine. The V gene is TRBV4-3, the J gene TRBJ2-3, with D perhaps given as TRBD1 or TRBD2 (5 bases each). Sequenced material: PBMCs, taken on the day of the yellow fever booster vaccination. The CDR3 region has the DNA TGCGCCAGCAGCCTTGGGGACCAAGATACGCAGTATTTT. Protein sequence: CASSLGDQDTQYF.